The rows below give T cell receptor beta chains drawn from one sample of a study of vaccination effects on CD4 cells after COVID-19. Libraries were prepared by immunoSEQ multiplex PCR; TCRdb keeps only in-frame clonotypes and omits some of them. The data hold 71,000 or so clones, with roughly three quarters observed a single time. Which antigens these TCRs recognize remains unknown. The input for sequencing was CD4+ T cells from PBMCs cultured with HCoV-OC43 spike peptides, taken before COVID-19 vaccination. These receptors originate from a human donor who received a COVID-19 vaccine. Each CDR3 is given with its conserved first and last residue.

>TRBV6-4|16|TRBJ2-1
CASSGRALPGGNEQFF
>TRBV19|15|TRBJ2-2
CATRQGNANTGELFF
>TRBV4-3|15|TRBJ2-3
CASSQEPMNTDTQYF
>TRBV19|15|TRBJ2-2
CASSIAFTNTGELFF
>TRBV6-5|14|TRBJ2-2
CASSPDRNTGELFF
>TRBV30|17|TRBJ1-6
CAWSPGQGGTDNSPLHF
>TRBV7-9|13|TRBJ2-5
CASSFQGQETQYF
>TRBV5-5|16|TRBJ2-2
CASSLEARGGTGELFF
>TRBV27|16|TRBJ2-3
CASSLSAGISTDTQYF
>TRBV5-1|15|TRBJ2-5
CASSFSGGLQETQYF
>TRBV3-1/TRBV3-2|12|TRBJ1-5
CASNSRNQPQHF
>TRBV5-1|14|TRBJ1-4
CASSLAGAGEKLFF
>TRBV19|17|TRBJ1-1
CASSPNRGRFVNTEAFF
>TRBV6-5|15|TRBJ1-2
CASSSTTGGSYGYTF
>TRBV7-3|13|TRBJ1-2
CASSLGQGHGYTF
>TRBV9|15|TRBJ1-3
CASSGALHSGNTIYF
>TRBV24-1|16|TRBJ2-3
CATSDQTGGGTDTQYF
>TRBV6-5|13|TRBJ2-1
CASKTSQHNEQFF
>TRBV6-2/TRBV6-3|15|TRBJ1-5
CASSYSRTPDQPQHF
>TRBV24-1|14|TRBJ2-3
CATSASGVADTQYF
>TRBV6-5|15|TRBJ1-5
CASSRSTGTNQPQHF
>TRBV6-6|13|TRBJ1-1
CASSYFVSTEAFF
>TRBV5-8|16|TRBJ2-3
CASPSWGGSVRDTQYF
>TRBV24-1|15|TRBJ2-5
CATSEGTGAQETQYF
>TRBV5-1|15|TRBJ1-1
CASSLEVGRDTEAFF
>TRBV6-2/TRBV6-3|16|TRBJ2-2
CASSYTYRVATGELFF
>TRBV30|13|TRBJ1-1
CAWSVLAGTEAFF
>TRBV13|15|TRBJ1-3
CASSLVGGSGNTIYF
>TRBV2|15|TRBJ1-1
CASSEQGAGNTEAFF
>TRBV14|14|TRBJ1-4
CASLKTGGNEKLFF
>TRBV7-3|14|TRBJ2-1
CASSGGQVGNEQFF
>TRBV2|14|TRBJ1-5
CASTERGSNQPQHF
>TRBV27|15|TRBJ1-4
CASSLRDHFGEKLFF
>TRBV30|14|TRBJ1-5
CAWSYGPGEQPQHF
>TRBV24-1|14|TRBJ1-5
CATSDLQGNQPQHF
>TRBV2|14|TRBJ2-3
CASGVLAGPDTQYF
>TRBV30|13|TRBJ1-2
CAWSVVNNYGYTF
>TRBV4-3|13|TRBJ1-2
CASSQDWGGGYTF
>TRBV3-1/TRBV3-2|13|TRBJ1-5
CASSQQGGQPQHF
>TRBV30|14|TRBJ1-1
CAWSVEGPNTEAFF
>TRBV5-1|15|TRBJ2-3
CASSLTAGGTDTQYF
>TRBV24-1|16|TRBJ2-5
CATSDRDRGVGETQYF
>TRBV5-4|16|TRBJ2-2
CASSSRTSLNTGELFF
>TRBV7-2|13|TRBJ1-1
CASSSDRASEAFF
>TRBV9|16|TRBJ2-3
CASSLQAAGGTDTQYF
>TRBV7-2|15|TRBJ1-2
CASSLDRNRDYGYTF
>TRBV6-5|14|TRBJ1-4
CASSSGQDAEKLFF
>TRBV5-1|14|TRBJ2-5
CASSPWTGLETQYF
>TRBV5-1|16|TRBJ1-3
CASSLNTGPSGNTIYF
>TRBV2|13|TRBJ1-2
CASSEERTGSYTF
>TRBV4-1|20|TRBJ1-1
CASSQDSVVWRGNMNTEAFF
>TRBV7-2|13|TRBJ1-2
CASSAGQNYGYTF
>TRBV30|13|TRBJ2-4
CAWSVGQLNIQYF
>TRBV10-1|15|TRBJ2-5
CASSDQGTSQETQYF
>TRBV29-1|14|TRBJ1-1
CSVGGRGMNTEAFF
>TRBV24-1|19|TRBJ2-1
CATSDLNDGTGDSYNEQFF
>TRBV28|12|TRBJ1-1
CASSLGNTEAFF
>TRBV7-9|15|TRBJ2-2
CASSLDRAGTGELFF
>TRBV29-1|13|TRBJ1-4
CSAGGVGGEKLFF
>TRBV28|12|TRBJ2-2
CASCRSTGELFF